What follows describes a single T cell receptor (beta chain). Its antigen is currently not known. Base qualities are not recorded, but no much larger clone differs from it by a single base. These data come from a study of cytomegalovirus exposure and HLA in healthy donors (dated by TCRdb to 2015 to 2018). As for the study more broadly: An earlier analysis of approximately 640 of the donors reported 276 Gb of sequence data and more than 90 million unique TCR beta sequences from approximately 180 million T cells. An early release that covered roughly 600 HLA-typed donors contained approximately 320 gigabases of sequencing data and tens of millions of unique TCR sequences. Of the 300 to 400 genotyped donors, over 70% fell in the genetic ancestry cluster associated with self-reported Caucasian donors. The study was designed to test whether signatures of past pathogen exposure could be identified by cataloging public T cell receptors. The study used immunosequencing to profile the T cell repertoires of approximately 630 subjects and linked those repertoires to cytomegalovirus serostatus. Along with the roughly 610-subject first cohort, a separate validation cohort of over a hundred different subjects was used. To predict cytomegalovirus infection status, the study brought together high-throughput TCR immunosequencing, statistical association of individual TCRs with disease status, and machine learning. In a later analysis, previously published TCR beta repertoires from some 640 donors were re-analyzed and high-resolution HLA genotyping was added so that TCR occurrence patterns could be studied. The later analysis used no new phenotypic data to find candidate immune exposures, relying instead on TCR beta sequences and their occurrence across donors. An earlier analysis of roughly 600 of the donors used high-throughput TCR beta sequencing to judge whether each TCR beta V gene segment behaved as functional or pseudogenic. Donor age, sex, ethnicity and CMV serostatus were compiled together with the repertoire data. In a later genetic analysis, genome-wide SNP genotypes for about 55% of the roughly 700 donors were used, and that subset was treated as a discovery cohort. All discovery cohort repertoires had been generated using a single sequencing platform. HLA typing included class I and class II loci at four-digit resolution. The number of typed donors differed by locus: roughly 620-640 for A, B, C, DRB1 and DQB1; 500 to 550 for DQA1; 606 for DPA1; and some 450 for DPB1. Because of strong linkage in the cohort, five DR-DQ haplotypes were treated as single units for association and clustering. Across approximately 420 genotyped donors of the cohort, an average of approximately 220,000 unique TCR beta nucleotide sequences per donor were sequenced, and approximately 19% of those sequences were non-productive.

What the research found in general, with its limitations: The 87-base-pair reads could not distinguish some IMGT-functional V segments, including TRBV6-2 and TRBV6-3, so those segments were excluded. It was suggested by the authors that the approach could potentially be generalized to other disease states and immunological phenotypes. In a later analysis, most CMV-associated TCR beta chains were found to appear HLA-restricted, with HLA associations seemingly driven largely by CMV exposure. An earlier analysis of approximately 500 of the donors showed that most TCR beta V segments appeared in productive rearrangements either about 90% or about 30% of the time, which broadly matched IMGT annotations. Presence/absence analyses assumed roughly uniform sequencing depth across donors, an assumption that may not hold. In vitro tests confirmed that a few of the cytomegalovirus-associated TCR beta chains recognize cytomegalovirus antigens. The sequencing pipeline was judged likely to have produced a cluster of highly shared sequence variants as a technical artifact. In a later analysis, HLA-associated TCR beta chains were found to be more clonally expanded and to have lower generation probabilities than equally common non-associated chains. In the study, approximately 150 TCR beta chains were listed as associated with cytomegalovirus. While some public TCRs were present in many individuals, most TCR sequences turned up only very rarely across donors. According to a later analysis, parvovirus B19, influenza, CMV and Epstein-Barr virus appeared linked to several top co-occurrence clusters. When HLA alleles, especially DR and DQ, strongly co-occurred, TCR associations were difficult to assign to individual alleles. A later analysis found that TCR association rates varied across HLA loci, with DRB1 alleles showing the most associated TCRs and HLA-C alleles the fewest. According to a later genetic analysis, donors in an Asian-associated ancestry cluster had fewer N-insertions in productive TCRs than the roughly 670-donor mean. Because counts were too low, some 17 rarely observed V segments, including chromosome 9 orphons, were excluded from the earlier analysis of some 590 of the donors. HLA typing was unavailable for some donors at each locus, so association tests used only the typed subset. A further reported finding was that TCR beta sequences accurately predicted the HLA-A and HLA-B alleles for most subjects in the first cohort. In a later analysis, 16,951 TCR beta sequences were associated with specific HLA alleles at a false discovery rate of 0.05. Correlated functional status among segregating V segments might reflect linkage disequilibrium, but an unknown experimental factor could not be ruled out. The classifier was reported to diagnose cytomegalovirus status with high specificity and sensitivity in both the original cohort and the validation cohort. Only TCR beta chains were sequenced in this cohort, and the absence of alpha or paired-chain data limited detectable features. The only immune exposure information available for the cohort was CMV serostatus. An association between a missense DCLRE1C variant and V-gene and J-gene trimming of TCR beta chains was found in a later genetic analysis and replicated in an independent cohort.

The cohort comprised 670 or so healthy bone marrow donors. At the time of sampling, all cohort members were nominally healthy, though unrecorded immune exposures were likely present. The donor tested CMV seropositive and was one of the 289 seropositive cohort members. A peripheral blood sample was provided by each donor, and peripheral blood mononuclear cells were used for TCR beta sequencing. Genomic DNA extraction from the blood cell samples was performed with the Qiagen DNeasy Blood Extraction Kit. The CDR3, cysteine through phenylalanine, is 13 amino acids long. This entry keeps only the CDR3 DNA: 39 bases, framed from base 1. Between the V and J ends, shortened by 3 bases and 8 bases respectively, the junction contains 11 bases. The germline V gene gives CDR1 as MGHRA and CDR2 as YSYEKL. The library came from the immunoSEQ multiplex PCR assay. For the multiplex PCR, a mixture combining 60 forward primers for TCR Vbeta segments and 13 reverse primers for TCR Jbeta segments was used. Amplification of the CDR3 region of rearranged TCR beta genes was performed with a multiplex PCR assay on genomic DNA. The amplified TCR beta libraries were sequenced on the Illumina HiSeq System as 87-base-pair reads. On the authors' methods: Across the 700 or so repertoires, a later analysis counted tens of millions of unique TCR beta chains, 9 million to 14 million of which were shared by at least two donors. Raw reads were error-corrected and collapsed into unique sequences with a nearest-neighbor algorithm that merged closely related sequences to remove PCR and sequencing errors. CDR3 sequences were aligned to IMGT reference sequences to assign V, D and J gene segments. Each retained sequence needed at least a six-nucleotide match to both a V gene segment and a J gene segment. A rearrangement was called productive if the CDR3 had no stop codons and remained in frame with V and J, and every other rearrangement was called non-productive. CDR3 was defined according to IMGT convention as the region running from the second conserved V-encoded cysteine to the conserved J-encoded phenylalanine. In an earlier analysis of more than 550 of the donors, sequences lacking an unambiguous match to a single V gene segment were excluded. An earlier analysis of approximately 590 of the donors classified V segments as functional when productive rearrangements were above 56.7% and as segregating when the standard deviation between donors was above 5%. A statistical classification framework was built for diagnosing cytomegalovirus status from the catalog of TCR beta chain sequences. In a later analysis, V and J genes were assigned by comparing TCR nucleotide sequences against IMGT/GENE-DB human TR gene sequences. The TCRdist pipeline was used in a later analysis to assign CDR3 sequences and most-parsimonious VDJ recombination scenarios. A later analysis defined each TCR beta chain by its CDR3 amino acid sequence plus V-gene family, and excluded reads lacking a unique V-gene family. As a way to deal with suspected cross-contamination and a sequencing artifact, a later analysis dropped roughly 600 nucleotide sequences that were highly shared and had low generation probability. For each public chain, a later analysis derived a clonal expansion index from normalized ranks of inferred template counts within each repertoire. A later analysis computed generation probabilities with a VDJ recombination model fitted to out-of-frame rearrangements, and checked the results against IGoR. In a later analysis, hypergeometric tests were used to score TCR-TCR, TCR-HLA and TCR-CMV co-occurrence, with a repertoire-size bias correction applied to TCR pairs. In a later analysis, false discovery rates were estimated by permuting HLA or CMV assignments 20 times. A later analysis grouped co-occurring TCRs with DBSCAN, adding TCRdist sequence similarity when clustering within HLA-allele-positive subsets. Co-occurrence clustering excluded repertoires with fewer than 30,000 or more than 120,000 public chains, plus five with anomalous nucleotide sharing. TCRdb retrieved this table from immuneACCESS and kept in-frame rearrangements only. Not all clones are present; in checked studies, unresolved V genes account for under half, and no reason is known for the remainder. V and J calls and clone size come straight from that table; D and trimming were deduced from the DNA. In this sample the table shows approximately 110,000 clones, over 75% of which occur a single time. The top ten clonotypes cover 6.9% of the sample.

The chain employs TRBV4-1 and TRBJ2-1, and TRBD2 may be the D gene, going by 7 matching bases. This TCR derives from a man aged 25-45 years in good health and CMV-seropositive. Sequencing used PBMCs. At the DNA level, the sequence is TGCGCCAGCAGCCAGGAGGGGGGGTATGAGCAGTTCTTC. This sequence encodes CASSQEGGYEQFF.